This section outlines one T cell receptor beta chain sequence together with its context. No antigen is known for it. Treatment indicated: around 19 received Ad26.COV2.S at low or high dose, single or two shots; 5 received placebo; per-sample allocation not given. All samples were drawn on day 63, counting from the first vaccine or placebo injection. An adult donor aged 18-55 years was enrolled in Boston. Using immunoSEQ multiplex PCR, the repertoire was profiled, and TCRdb retains in-frame clones only, with some absent. The sample lists hundreds of thousands of clones; about nine tenths were seen once. These data come from a study of Ad26.COV2.S vaccination and SARS-CoV-2 variants. Findings and limits, study-wide: Those who received the vaccine showed greater spike-specific TCR breadth than those given placebo.

This receptor was taken from a person between 18 and 60 years old who received the Ad26.COV2.S COVID-19 vaccine or a placebo. The sample consisted of peripheral blood, taken in a trial of Ad26.COV2.S vaccine versus placebo.

For the CDR3, the DNA is TGTGCCAGCAGCTTTGGAGAGAGGGAGACCCAGTACTTC. Residues: CASSFGERETQYF. This sequence joins TRBV7-2 and TRBJ2-5; D remains unclear. Trimming cost V 3 bases and J 5 bases, with 10 bases left between them. Germline V gene sequence: CDR1 SGHTA, CDR2 FQGNSA. The length of the CDR3 is 13 residues.